The 31 T cell receptor beta chains below all came from one sample that was sequenced in a study of CD8 T cells in Susac syndrome. Random-hexamer reverse transcription was applied to about 0.45 to 1 ug RNA. TCRdb re-called the immunoSEQ multiplex PCR reads through MiXCR, storing one row per CDR3 protein. The sample includes more than 200,000 distinct CDR3 sequences, around 90% of them seen just once. The sequenced sample was CD8+ T cells from PBMCs. The source of these receptors is a human donor with multiple sclerosis.

The V call is TRBV7-9, the J call TRBJ1-1; D unclear. V lost 5 bases and J 1 base, leaving 14 bases between the germline ends. CDR1 and CDR2 from the germline V gene are SEHNR and FQNEAQ (reference sequence). The CDR3 consists of 15 residues. The CDR3, as DNA: TGTGCCAGCAGCCCGGTCACGGGCGAGAACACTGAAGCTTTCTTT. Amino acid sequence: CASSPVTGENTEAFF. The complete variable domain, with remaining parts taken from reference TRBV7-9 and TRBJ1-1, reads DTGVSQNPRHKITKRGQNVTFRCDPISEHNRLYWYRQTLGQGPEFLTYFQNEAQLEKSRLLSDRFSAERPKGSFSTLEIQRTEQGDSAMYLCASSPVTGENTEAFFGQGTRLTVV.

The chain has TRBV30 and TRBJ2-7, with 10 bases matching TRBD2. CDR3 length equals 13 residues. V shed 5 bases, J shed 6 bases, and the junction held 7 bases outside the gene matches. The germline gives CDR1 GTSNPN, CDR2 SVGIG (reference sequence). CDR3 DNA sequence: TGTGCCTGGGGGTCTACTAGCGGGACCGAGCAGTACTTC. Its protein product is CAWGSTSGTEQYF.

J is TRBJ2-7 and V is TRBV6-6, with 9 bases matching TRBD1. V shed 0 bases and J 5 bases; nucleotides not matched to a gene: 5. Germline V lookup: CDR1 MNHNY, CDR2 SVGAGI (reference sequence). The CDR3 runs 15 residues. CDR3 residues: CASSYSNRQGDEQYF. Written as DNA, the CDR3 is TGTGCCAGCAGTTACTCTAACCGACAGGGGGACGAGCAGTACTTC.

This clonotype appeared once. The rearrangement links TRBV7-8 to TRBJ2-5; D might be TRBD2 (6 bases). The CDR3 spans 15 residues. V lost 1 base and J lost 3, with 12 bases in between. Germline lookup yields CDR1 SGHVS and CDR2 FQNEAQ. This CDR3 reads CASSLEASEEETQYF. Written as DNA, the CDR3 is TGTGCCAGCAGCTTAGAGGCTAGCGAAGAAGAGACCCAGTACTTC. Based on the CDR3 plus reference TRBV7-8 and TRBJ2-5, the full variable domain is GAGVSQSPRYKVAKRGQDVALRCDPISGHVSLFWYQQALGQGPEFLTYFQNEAQLDKSGLPSDRFFAERPEGSVSTLKIQRTQQEDSAVYLCASSLEASEEETQYFGPGTRLLVL.

This clonotype was counted only a few times. The chain combines TRBV24-1 with TRBJ2-5; D may be TRBD2 (5 bases). The CDR3 sequence is 17 residues long. CDR1 KGHDR and CDR2 SFDVKD come from the germline V gene. The ends were cut back, 2 bases at V and 1 base at J, with 16 bases in the middle. CDR3 residues: CATSDSRASRGQETQYF. CDR3 DNA: TGTGCCACCAGTGATTCCCGGGCCTCTCGGGGCCAAGAGACCCAGTACTTC.

The V and J genes are TRBV5-4 and TRBJ2-1; 7 positions agree with TRBD2. V lost 4 bases to trimming and J lost 8 bases; unmatched junction nucleotides: 9. CDR1 SGHNT and CDR2 YYREEE come from the germline V gene (reference sequence). The CDR3 spans 14 residues. For the CDR3, the DNA is TGTGCCAGCAGCACCAGCGGGAAGGACGATGAGCAGTTCTTC. Translation: CASSTSGKDDEQFF.

J is TRBJ1-2 and V is TRBV4-1, with D perhaps matching TRBD1 (6 bases). In germline, CDR1 is MGHRA, CDR2 YSYEKL. V dropped 2 bases and J dropped 3 bases, with 16 bases sitting between them. CDR3 size: 16 residues. The CDR3 DNA sequence: TGCGCCAGCAGCCAAACAGGAGCAGGGGACCACTATGGCTACACCTTC. This encodes CASSQTGAGDHYGYTF.

V usage is TRBV4-3 and J usage is TRBJ2-7; tentative D call: TRBD1 (7 bases). Germline loops: CDR1 LGHNA, CDR2 YSLEER. Trimming took off 1 base at V and 3 bases at J, with 22 bases between the two ends. The CDR3 has 18 residues. CDR3 sequence reads: CASSQVGGPGTENYEQYF. The CDR3 DNA follows: TGCGCCAGCAGCCAAGTTGGAGGGCCCGGGACAGAAAACTACGAGCAGTACTTC.

The chain employs TRBV4-3 and TRBJ1-1; D gene uncertain. Germline V gene lookup returns CDR1 LGHNA and CDR2 YSLEER. The CDR3 sequence is 16 residues long. Trimming removed 1 base at V and 8 bases at J, with 20 bases between. The DNA of the CDR3 is TGCGCCAGCAGCCAAGGTGCGGCGAACCGCGGCGCCGAAGCTTTCTTT. This sequence encodes CASSQGAANRGAEAFF.

V is TRBV12-3 or TRBV12-4 and J is TRBJ2-5; a weak D match, TRBD1 (5 bases). This CDR3 spans 17 amino acids. Trimming took 7 bases from V and 1 from J, leaving 22 bases between them. CDR3 region: CASIGRVPGNPQETQYF. The CDR3 bases are TGTGCCAGCATCGGTCGAGTCCCAGGGAACCCCCAAGAGACCCAGTACTTC.

This rearrangement joins TRBV6-5 to TRBJ1-1, with D uncertain. This CDR3 contains 16 residues. Trimming left V 0 bases short and J 4 bases short, with 15 bases between. CDR1 is MNHEY, CDR2 SVGAGI, per germline. The CDR3 region is CASSYSGLAGATEAFF. The CDR3 nucleotides read TGTGCCAGCAGTTACTCGGGTTTGGCAGGTGCCACTGAAGCTTTCTTT.

This clonotype was detected once. CDR3 loop: CASSQEGAGATNEQFF. The CDR3 nucleotides read TGCGCCAGCAGCCAAGAGGGGGCGGGAGCCACCAATGAGCAGTTCTTC. This chain uses TRBV4-1 with TRBJ2-1; a weak D match, TRBD2 (7 bases). CDR3 length equals 16 residues. Germline V gene sequence: CDR1 MGHRA, CDR2 YSYEKL. Between the trimmed V and J ends, which lost 0 bases and 6 bases, there was a span of 15 bases.

The chain links TRBV30 to TRBJ2-2; no firm D call. The CDR3 totals 12 residues. Per the germline V gene, CDR1 is GTSNPN and CDR2 is SVGIG (reference sequence). V lost 0 bases and J 7 bases, leaving 6 bases between the germline ends. For the CDR3, the DNA is TGTGCCTGGAGTGTTGGAATCGGGGAGCTGTTTTTT. It encodes CAWSVGIGELFF.

This chain links TRBV6-5 with TRBJ2-4; TRBD2 aligns across 12 bases. CDR1 and CDR2 (germline): MNHEY, SVGAGI. CDR3 length: 18 residues. With V trimmed by 2 bases and J by 0 bases, 5 bases remained unmatched. This CDR3 reads CASSYLRLAGVAKNIQYF. The CDR3 nucleotides are TGTGCCAGCAGTTACCTCCGACTAGCGGGGGTAGCCAAAAACATTCAGTACTTC.

The DNA for the CDR3 is TGTGCCAGCAGCGTAAATCCAGAGGGATACGGCTACACCTTC. Residues: CASSVNPEGYGYTF. This chain joins TRBV9 and TRBJ1-2; no definite D call. The CDR3 spans 14 residues. Germline lookup yields CDR1 SGDLS and CDR2 YYNGEE. The ends were cut back, 1 base at V and 8 bases at J, with 15 bases in the middle.

This sequence joins TRBV5-1 and TRBJ2-5; D call uncertain. Germline V lookup: CDR1 SGHRS, CDR2 YFSETQ. The CDR3 covers 16 residues. V lost 5 bases and J 1 base, leaving 18 bases between the germline ends. CDR3 sequence: CASSPEGFAPQETQYF. CDR3 in DNA: TGCGCCAGCAGTCCGGAAGGTTTTGCCCCCCAAGAGACCCAGTACTTC. Looking up the rest from reference TRBV5-1 and TRBJ2-5 gives the full variable domain: KAGVTQTPRYLIKTRGQQVTLSCSPISGHRSVSWYQQTPGQGLQFLFEYFSETQRNKGNFPGRFSGRQFSNSRSEMNVSTLELGDSALYLCASSPEGFAPQETQYFGPGTRLLVL.

This chain connects TRBV12-3 or TRBV12-4 to TRBJ2-2; no firm D call. Trimming removed 3 bases at V and 8 bases at J, with 7 bases between. The CDR3 runs 12 residues. CDR3 DNA sequence: TGTGCCAGCAGTTTTTCGGCAGGGGAGCTGTTTTTT. Translated: CASSFSAGELFF.

This chain uses TRBV30 with TRBJ2-5; a weak D match, TRBD2 (6 bases). V lost 4 bases and J 5 bases, leaving 17 bases between the germline ends. Germline V gene data show CDR1 as GTSNPN and CDR2 as SVGIG (reference sequence). The CDR3 loop spans 14 amino acids. This CDR3 is CAWNPTGVGETQYF. The CDR3 nucleotides are TGTGCCTGGAATCCCACGGGAGTCGGGGAGACCCAGTACTTC.

This chain uses TRBV7-3 with TRBJ2-2; D perhaps matches TRBD2 (6 bases). V lost 3 bases and J lost 7, with 18 bases in between. CDR3 length equals 16 residues. The germline V gene has CDR1 SGHTA and CDR2 FQGTGA. Written as DNA, the CDR3 is TGTGCCAGCAGCTTGGTGACTAGAAGTCAGGGCGGGGAGCTGTTTTTT. Translating gives CASSLVTRSQGGELFF.

This clonotype was detected once. The chain joins TRBV12-3 or TRBV12-4 to TRBJ1-1; weak D call: TRBD1 (6 bases). The CDR3 is 13 amino acids. The ends were cut back, 8 bases at V and 1 base at J, with 11 bases in the middle. CDR3: CASEDSSNTEAFF. Written as DNA, the CDR3 is TGTGCCAGCGAGGACAGTTCGAACACTGAAGCTTTCTTT.

This rearrangement joins TRBV2 to TRBJ2-1, with TRBD2 as a possible D gene (6 bases). This CDR3 is built from 17 residues. Trimming stripped 4 bases from V and 5 bases from J, with 21 bases between. Per the germline V gene, CDR1 is SNHLY and CDR2 is FYNNEI. The CDR3 bases are TGTGCCAGCAGTGCAATATACGGGGCTAGCGCTGACAATGAGCAGTTCTTC. As protein: CASSAIYGASADNEQFF.

This clonotype has only a few counts. This sequence joins TRBV19 and TRBJ1-5, with D possibly matching TRBD1 (5 bases). V lost 5 bases and J 7 bases, leaving 12 bases between the germline ends. CDR1 is LNHDA, CDR2 SQIVND, per germline (reference sequence). This CDR3 region has 13 residues. CDR3: CASSADGGQPQHF. The CDR3 nucleotides read TGTGCCAGTAGTGCCGACGGGGGGCAGCCCCAGCATTTT.

The rearrangement links TRBV4-1 to TRBJ1-6; 8 nucleotides line up with TRBD1. Germline V gives CDR1 MGHRA, CDR2 YSYEKL. The CDR3 spans 17 residues. V shed 3 bases and J 8 bases; nucleotides not matched to a gene: 12. The CDR3 sequence is CASSHPVAQGVDSPLHF. In DNA, the CDR3 is TGCGCCAGCAGCCACCCCGTGGCACAGGGGGTGGATTCACCCCTCCACTTT.

The chain links TRBV18 to TRBJ1-5; D is ambiguous. Germline CDR1 and CDR2: KGHSH and LQKENI. The V and J ends lost 6 bases and 1 base respectively, with 7 bases between them. This CDR3 spans 13 amino acids. The CDR3 region has the DNA TGTGCCAGCTCCTGGGAAAGCAATCAGCCCCAGCATTTT. Amino acids: CASSWESNQPQHF. The variable domain in full, with the rest retrieved from reference TRBV18 and TRBJ1-5, is NAGVMQNPRHLVRRRGQEARLRCSPMKGHSHVYWYRQLPEEGLKFMVYLQKENIIDESGMPKERFSAEFPKEGPSILRIQQVVRGDSAAYFCASSWESNQPQHFGDGTRLSIL.

This clonotype has just one count. The chain combines TRBV4-3 with TRBJ2-1; D uncertain. CDR1 and CDR2 (germline): LGHNA, YSLEER. The CDR3 has 15 residues. V lost 0 bases, J lost 7 bases, and 13 bases lay in between. CDR3 coding DNA: TGCGCCAGCAGCCAAGATAGGGCCCTGTGGAATGAGCAGTTCTTC. This codes for CASSQDRALWNEQFF.

This clonotype was counted a single time. The chain is built from TRBV27 and TRBJ2-5; D gene ambiguous. Trimming left V 0 bases short and J 7 bases short, with 15 bases between. The CDR3 covers 15 residues. In germline, CDR1 is MNHEY, CDR2 SMNVEV (reference sequence). The CDR3 reads CASSLSKSPFLTQYF. The CDR3 DNA follows: TGTGCCAGCAGTTTATCGAAGTCGCCCTTCCTGACCCAGTACTTC.

The V call is TRBV12-3 or TRBV12-4, the J call TRBJ2-1; no firm D call. V shed 6 bases and J shed 0 bases, with 15 bases lying between them. This CDR3 comprises 16 residues. The CDR3 bases are TGTGCCAGCAGCCTACGGATGGGCGGCTCCTACAATGAGCAGTTCTTC. It codes for CASSLRMGGSYNEQFF.

This chain uses TRBV7-2 with TRBJ2-6; perhaps TRBD1 as D (6 bases). This CDR3 is 18 amino acids long. V shed 2 bases and J shed 1 base, with 15 bases lying between them. Germline values: CDR1 SGHTA, CDR2 FQGNSA. CDR3 loop: CASSLSRGPISGANVLTF. The DNA for the CDR3 is TGTGCCAGCAGCTTATCCAGGGGACCAATTTCTGGGGCCAACGTCCTGACTTTC.

The chain employs TRBV7-8 and TRBJ1-2, with 7 bases that match TRBD1. V lost 5 bases to trimming and J lost 3 bases; unmatched junction nucleotides: 9. The V gene's germline CDR1 is SGHVS and CDR2 FQNEAQ. The CDR3 runs 15 residues. The CDR3 sequence: CASSPVGTEYYGYTF. CDR3 in DNA: TGTGCCAGCAGCCCCGTGGGGACAGAATACTATGGCTACACCTTC.

The chain has TRBV12-3 or TRBV12-4 and TRBJ2-3, with D perhaps TRBD1 (5 bases). The CDR3 runs 14 residues. Trimming took off 3 bases at V and 5 bases at J, with 12 bases between the two ends. This CDR3 reads CASSFGAQLDTQYF. The CDR3 DNA is TGTGCCAGCAGTTTTGGGGCCCAACTAGATACGCAGTATTTT.

The rearrangement uses TRBV20-1 and TRBJ2-3, with TRBD2 matching over 8 bases. The CDR3 has 15 residues. V lost 5 bases and J lost 0; bases outside the gene matches: 7. In germline, CDR1 is DFQATT, CDR2 SNEGSKA (reference sequence). This CDR3 is CSAHSLAGSTDTQYF. The CDR3 bases are TGCAGTGCTCACTCCTTAGCGGGGAGCACAGATACGCAGTATTTT.